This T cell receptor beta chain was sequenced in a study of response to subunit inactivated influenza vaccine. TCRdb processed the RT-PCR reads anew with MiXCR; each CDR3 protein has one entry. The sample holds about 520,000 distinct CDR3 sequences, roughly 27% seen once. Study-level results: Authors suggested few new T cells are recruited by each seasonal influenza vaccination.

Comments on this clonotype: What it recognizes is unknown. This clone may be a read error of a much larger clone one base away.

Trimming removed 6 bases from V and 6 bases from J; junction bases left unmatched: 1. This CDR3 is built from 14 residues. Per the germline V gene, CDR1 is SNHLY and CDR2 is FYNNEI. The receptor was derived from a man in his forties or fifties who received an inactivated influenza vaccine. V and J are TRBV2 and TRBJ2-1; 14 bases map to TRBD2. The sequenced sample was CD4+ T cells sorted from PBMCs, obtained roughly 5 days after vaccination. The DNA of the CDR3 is TGTGCCAGCAGCGGGACTAGCGGGGGCAATGAGCAGTTCTTC. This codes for CASSGTSGGNEQFF. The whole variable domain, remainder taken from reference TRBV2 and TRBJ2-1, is EPEVTQTPSHQVTQMGQEVILRCVPISNHLYFYWYRQILGQKVEFLVSFYNNEISEKSEIFDDQFSVERPDGSNFTLKIRSTKLEDSAMYFCASSGTSGGNEQFFGPGTRLTVL.